The sequence of this TCR beta chain was determined in a study of blood T cell repertoires in COVID-19. Across the whole study: Samples came from the United States, Italy and Spain, spanning acute and convalescent COVID-19.

The V gene lost 6 bases and the J gene lost 6 bases, with 13 bases spanning the gap. This CDR3 comprises 13 residues. Authors' processing steps: Amplification with reference gene primers provided the estimates of nucleated cell counts. Using immunoSEQ multiplex PCR, the repertoire was profiled, and TCRdb retains in-frame clones only, with some absent. That table gives V, J and clone size, and the DNA gave D and trimming. The data hold tens of thousands of clones, with 80% to 90% observed a single time. This receptor was taken from a man between 60 and 75 years old with acute or convalescent COVID-19. The sequenced sample was peripheral blood. The V gene is TRBV12-3 or TRBV12-4, the J gene TRBJ2-3; no definite D call. The CDR3 DNA reads as TGTGCCAGCAGAACCCGTAAACTCGATACGCAGTATTTT. It is translated as CASRTRKLDTQYF.